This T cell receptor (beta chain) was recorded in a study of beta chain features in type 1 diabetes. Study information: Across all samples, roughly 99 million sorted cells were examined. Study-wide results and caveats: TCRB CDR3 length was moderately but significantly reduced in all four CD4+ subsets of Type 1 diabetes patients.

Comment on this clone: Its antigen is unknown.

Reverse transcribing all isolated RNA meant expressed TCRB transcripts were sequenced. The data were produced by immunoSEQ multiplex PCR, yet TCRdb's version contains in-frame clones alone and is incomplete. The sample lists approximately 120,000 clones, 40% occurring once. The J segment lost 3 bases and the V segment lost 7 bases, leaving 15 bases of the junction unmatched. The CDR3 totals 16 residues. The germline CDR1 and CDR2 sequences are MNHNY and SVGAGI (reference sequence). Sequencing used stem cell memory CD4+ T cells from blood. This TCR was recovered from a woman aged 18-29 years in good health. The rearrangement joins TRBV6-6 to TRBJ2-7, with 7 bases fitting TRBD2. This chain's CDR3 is CASTYGIWGGDYEQYF. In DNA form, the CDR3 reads TGTGCCAGCACCTACGGTATTTGGGGGGGGGACTACGAGCAGTACTTC.